A selection of T cell receptor beta chains follows, all from one sample in a study of blood T cell repertoires in COVID-19. Method: immunoSEQ multiplex PCR; TCRdb's copy keeps in-frame clones and lacks some. This table holds about 360,000 clones, more than 75% found once. Material for sequencing was PBMCs or T cells enriched from blood (not recorded which). These receptors were obtained from a man aged 25-40 years who had recovered from COVID-19. CDR3s include the opening cysteine and the closing phenylalanine or tryptophan. A D gene is named only where the DNA matches it firmly. Some rows mark clone size as missing; the rest say once, few, many or name a class of expanded clone.

V gene	D gene	clone size	J gene	CDR3 DNA	CDR3 protein
TRBV3-1/TRBV3-2	.	.	TRBJ2-7	TGTGCCAGCAGCCGCAGGTTAGGAGCAGGGGTAGTCTACGAGCAGTACTTC	CASSRRLGAGVVYEQYF
TRBV7-2	.	.	TRBJ2-1	TGTGCCAGCAGCCTCCGGACGGGAAGCTCCTACAATGAGCAGTTCTTC	CASSLRTGSSYNEQFF
TRBV30	.	.	TRBJ1-2	TGTGCCTGGAGTGTTAACAGGTGGAACTATGGCTACACCTTC	CAWSVNRWNYGYTF
TRBV6-1	.	.	TRBJ1-3	TGTGCCAGCAGTGAAGCACGAGGGCCCGGAAACACCATATATTTT	CASSEARGPGNTIYF
TRBV7-9	.	.	TRBJ1-1	TGTGCCAGCAGCTTAGCCGGGAACACTGAAGCTTTCTTT	CASSLAGNTEAFF
TRBV5-1	.	.	TRBJ2-5	TGCGCCAGCAGCCCCCGAGCTGAAGAGACCCAGTACTTC	CASSPRAEETQYF
TRBV30	.	.	TRBJ1-2	TGTGCCTCCGAGCTTGGGCCCAGGCTGGGGCCCTTTAACTATGGCTACACCTTC	CASELGPRLGPFNYGYTF
TRBV6-5	.	.	TRBJ2-2	TGTGCCAGCAGAACGATGCGGGGCACCGGGGAGCTGTTTTTT	CASRTMRGTGELFF
TRBV7-6	.	.	TRBJ2-7	TGTGCCAGCAGCTTAGAAGCCCCCTACGAGCAGTACTTC	CASSLEAPYEQYF
TRBV30	.	.	TRBJ2-7	TGTGCCTGGAGTGTACCTGGGCCCGAGCAGTACTTC	CAWSVPGPEQYF
TRBV18	.	.	TRBJ1-1	TGTGCCAGCTCCATGAGCGGGGGCACTGAAGCTTTCTTT	CASSMSGGTEAFF
TRBV4-3	.	.	TRBJ2-6	TGCGCCAGCAGCCAATTAACAGGATCCGGGGCCAACGTCCTGACTTTC	CASSQLTGSGANVLTF
TRBV10-1	TRBD1	.	TRBJ1-1	TGCGCCAGCAGTGCCGGACAGGGGCCTTCTATGGCTTTCTTT	CASSAGQGPSMAFF
TRBV25-1	TRBD2	.	TRBJ2-1	TGTGCCAGCACCCCTAGCGGGGGGTATAATGAGCAGTTCTTC	CASTPSGGYNEQFF
TRBV25-1	TRBD2	.	TRBJ2-2	TGTGCCAGCAGTGGACCCGGACTGAGGACTAGTAGGACCGGGGAGCTGTTTTTT	CASSGPGLRTSRTGELFF
TRBV25-1	TRBD1	.	TRBJ1-1	TGTGCCAGCAGTTCAAACAGGGGTTGGACTGAAGCTTTCTTT	CASSSNRGWTEAFF
TRBV6-2/TRBV6-3	.	.	TRBJ1-2	TGTGCCAGCAGTTACGACAAGACAGGAAATGGCTACACCTTC	CASSYDKTGNGYTF
TRBV12-3/TRBV12-4	.	.	TRBJ2-2	TGTGCCAACGGGGGTAGAAACACCGGGGAGCTGTTTTTT	CANGGRNTGELFF
TRBV10-3	TRBD2	.	TRBJ2-1	TGTGCCATCAGTGATAGTCCGACTAGCGGGGGGAATGAGCAGTTCTTC	CAISDSPTSGGNEQFF
TRBV3-1/TRBV3-2	TRBD1	.	TRBJ1-4	TGTGCCAGCAAACCAGGGGGGTACGAAAAACTGTTTTTT	CASKPGGYEKLFF
TRBV30	.	.	TRBJ2-3	TGTGCCTGGAGGGCGGGGGCTTCATATACGCAGTATTTT	CAWRAGASYTQYF
TRBV27	TRBD1	.	TRBJ1-4	TGTGCCAGCAGTTTATCTGGCAGGGGGGATGAAAAACTGTTTTTT	CASSLSGRGDEKLFF
TRBV6-5	.	.	TRBJ2-7	TGTGCCAGCAGGGTTAGTCGGACATACGAGCAGTACTTC	CASRVSRTYEQYF
TRBV6-2/TRBV6-3	.	.	TRBJ1-4	TGTGCCAGCAGTTACTCGAGTAATGAAAAACTGTTTTTT	CASSYSSNEKLFF
TRBV5-1	TRBD2	.	TRBJ2-1	TGCGCCAGCAGCTTGGGGGGGACTAGCGGCTACAATGAGCAGTTCTTC	CASSLGGTSGYNEQFF
TRBV7-2	TRBD2	.	TRBJ2-4	TGTGCCAGCAGCGCACTAGCGGGAAATCCCCTAGCCAAAAACATTCAGTACTTC	CASSALAGNPLAKNIQYF
TRBV9	TRBD1	.	TRBJ2-6	TGTGCCAGCAGCGTAGAAGGGGGCTGGACCAACGTCCTGACTTTC	CASSVEGGWTNVLTF
TRBV18	.	.	TRBJ1-2	TGTGCCAGCACCCTACAGGGAAACGACTATGGCTACACCTTC	CASTLQGNDYGYTF
TRBV7-6	.	.	TRBJ2-3	TGTGCCAGCAGCTTAGCGTCAGGGGTCACAGATACGCAGTATTTT	CASSLASGVTDTQYF
TRBV5-1	TRBD1	.	TRBJ2-1	TGCGCCAGCAGCCTTCTCCCGGGACAGGGGAACAATGAGCAGTTCTTC	CASSLLPGQGNNEQFF
TRBV5-1	.	.	TRBJ2-1	TGCGCCAGCAGCCCCCGGGGGGCGGGGACCTCGGCTTACAATGAGCAGTTCTTC	CASSPRGAGTSAYNEQFF
TRBV20-1	.	.	TRBJ1-6	TGCAGTGCTAGCAGCGGCTCACCCCTCCACTTT	CSASSGSPLHF
TRBV2	.	once	TRBJ1-1	TGTGCCAGCAGTGATGGGGCACCTCCACTTGGCACTGAAGCTTTCTTT	CASSDGAPPLGTEAFF
TRBV6-5	.	.	TRBJ2-7	TGTGCCAGCAGCACCGACAGGCACTCCTACGAGCAGTACTTC	CASSTDRHSYEQYF
TRBV6-4	.	.	TRBJ1-1	TGTGCCAGCAGTACTCAGGCGGGGACTGAAGCTTTCTTT	CASSTQAGTEAFF
TRBV7-9	TRBD2	.	TRBJ2-2	TGTGCCAGCAGCACCCCAGGCGGGACTAGCGGAGAGACCGGGGAGCTGTTTTTT	CASSTPGGTSGETGELFF
TRBV6-2/TRBV6-3	TRBD2	.	TRBJ2-2	TGTGCCAGCAGTCAATCTAGCGGGGGGATTTCCGGGGAGCTGTTTTTT	CASSQSSGGISGELFF
TRBV5-4	.	once	TRBJ2-7	TGTGCCAGCAGCTTGGTTAGCGGTCATCCCGTCCCCTACGAGCAGTACTTC	CASSLVSGHPVPYEQYF
TRBV7-9	.	.	TRBJ1-4	TGTGCCAGCAGCTTACCGGACAGCTATAATGAAAAACTGTTTTTT	CASSLPDSYNEKLFF
TRBV25-1	.	.	TRBJ1-2	TGTGCCAGCAGTTCAGGCGGGGGCAGAGGGCCCAACTATGGCTACACCTTC	CASSSGGGRGPNYGYTF
TRBV10-2	TRBD1	.	TRBJ1-5	TGCGCCAGCAGTCCAGGGGGCGCAGGACAGCCCCAGCATTTT	CASSPGGAGQPQHF
TRBV27	TRBD1	.	TRBJ1-5	TGTGCCAGCAGCCTGACAGGGGCGTCAAGCAATCAGCCCCAGCATTTT	CASSLTGASSNQPQHF
TRBV28	.	.	TRBJ1-1	TGTGCCAGCAGTTTCGCGCGGGATAGTGTTACTGAAGCTTTCTTT	CASSFARDSVTEAFF
TRBV6-5	.	.	TRBJ2-7	TGTGCCAGCAGTCTCCGGACAGAGACCTACGAGCAGTACTTC	CASSLRTETYEQYF